The 17 T cell receptor beta chains below were found in one sample sequenced in a study of graft-versus-host responses after intestinal transplantation. Sequenced by immunoSEQ multiplex PCR; TCRdb stores in-frame clones only, minus some. In the table there are around 9,000 clones, about 30% of which are singletons. Responders labeled with CFSE (about 200,000) were plated with about 200,000 irradiated, violet-dye-labeled stimulators. The sample in question was alloreactive CD8+ T cells from a mixed lymphocyte reaction culture, obtained before transplantation. The subset: CFSE-low proliferating T cells sorted from roughly six-day pre-transplant mixed lymphocyte reaction (GvH or HvG direction). The source is a human patient who was an organ donor for intestinal transplantation.

This clone has only a few counts. This chain connects TRBV7-9 to TRBJ2-1; 9 bases align to TRBD2. The germline V gene encodes CDR1 SEHNR and CDR2 FQNEAQ (reference sequence). J gave up 6 bases and V 2 bases, and 2 bases lay outside the gene matches. CDR3 size: 14 residues. CDR3 in DNA: TGTGCCAGCAGCTTAATGGGACTAGCCAATGAGCAGTTCTTC. Its translation: CASSLMGLANEQFF.

The J gene is TRBJ1-4, the V gene TRBV27; possibly TRBD1 for D (6 bases). CDR1 and CDR2 from the germline V gene are MNHEY and SMNVEV (reference sequence). V was shortened by 3 bases and J by 4 bases, with 15 bases between the two germline ends. The CDR3 length is 16 residues. In DNA form, the CDR3 reads TGTGCCAGCAGTTTCTTTTCGGTCAGGGGTAATGAAAAACTGTTTTTT. Translation: CASSFFSVRGNEKLFF.

This clone was observed a few times. The V and J genes are TRBV25-1 and TRBJ1-1; no clear D. Germline CDR1 MGHDK, CDR2 SYGVNS. This CDR3 comprises 13 residues. Deletions cut 6 bases from V and 4 bases from J, with 12 bases between. Here the CDR3 DNA reads TGTGCCAGCAGAGAGATGGAGGGCACTGAAGCTTTCTTT. Its translation is CASREMEGTEAFF. Complete variable domain (other parts from reference TRBV25-1 and TRBJ1-1): EADIYQTPRYLVIGTGKKITLECSQTMGHDKMYWYQQDPGMELHLIHYSYGVNSTEKGDLSSESTVSRIRTEHFPLTLESARPSHTSQYLCASREMEGTEAFFGQGTRLTVV.

Notes on this clone: A clone one base away is much larger, so this may be a read error. V and J are TRBV4-2 and TRBJ2-2; 13 bases agree with TRBD2. Germline V lookup: CDR1 LGHNA, CDR2 YNFKEQ. Trimming removed 5 bases from V and 6 bases from J; junction bases left unmatched: 15. The CDR3 length is 19 residues. The CDR3: CASSSMRTSGSSGAGELFF. The CDR3, as DNA: TGTGCCAGCAGCTCCATGAGGACTAGCGGGAGTTCGGGCGCCGGGGAGCTGTTTTTT.

This clone ranks as medium-sized (0.01 to 0.1%). The chain has TRBV4-1 and TRBJ2-7; TRBD2 aligns across 8 bases. This CDR3 contains 17 residues. The V segment lost 1 base and the J segment 3 bases; nucleotides outside the gene matches: 11. Germline assignment: CDR1 MGHRA and CDR2 YSYEKL. CDR3: CASSQGYYWRGDYEQYF. CDR3 in DNA: TGCGCCAGCAGCCAAGGTTATTACTGGCGGGGGGACTACGAGCAGTACTTC.

This clone has a handful of counts. The chain links TRBV27 to TRBJ2-7; the D gene is possibly TRBD1 (5 bases). In germline, CDR1 is MNHEY, CDR2 SMNVEV (reference sequence). The CDR3 is 13 amino acids. The V and J ends lost 3 bases and 5 bases respectively, with 11 bases between them. The CDR3 DNA reads as TGTGCCAGCAGTTTTGGCAGGGCCCACGAGCAGTACTTC. Residues: CASSFGRAHEQYF.

The V call is TRBV9, the J call TRBJ1-2, with 7 bases that match TRBD1. V lost 3 bases to trimming and J lost 7 bases; unmatched junction nucleotides: 6. The CDR3 is 13 amino acids. Germline CDR1 and CDR2: SGDLS and YYNGEE. In nucleotides, the CDR3 is TGTGCCAGCAGCGCCGGACAGGTCCGTGGCTACACCTTC. This gives the protein CASSAGQVRGYTF.

There are a few counts of this clone. The sample carries other DNA sequences with the same CDR3. The rearrangement joins TRBV19 to TRBJ1-1; D not resolved. The CDR3 spans 11 residues. V shed 6 bases and J shed 4 bases, with 6 bases lying between them. Germline assignment: CDR1 LNHDA and CDR2 SQIVND (reference sequence). CDR3 DNA sequence: TGTGCCAGTAGCCGAGGCACTGAAGCTTTCTTT. Its translation is CASSRGTEAFF.

In this sample, this clone turned up a few times. This chain connects TRBV28 to TRBJ2-1, with TRBD2 matching over 12 bases. The CDR3 extends over 15 amino acids. The V gene's germline CDR1 is MDHEN and CDR2 SYDVKM. The V segment lost 2 bases and the J segment 4 bases; nucleotides outside the gene matches: 0. CDR3 DNA sequence: TGTGCCAGCAGTTTAGGGACTAGCGGGTACAATGAGCAGTTCTTC. This sequence encodes CASSLGTSGYNEQFF. The full variable domain, rest sourced from reference TRBV28 and TRBJ2-1, is DVKVTQSSRYLVKRTGEKVFLECVQDMDHENMFWYRQDPGLGLRLIYFSYDVKMKEKGDIPEGYSVSREKKERFSLILESASTNQTSMYLCASSLGTSGYNEQFFGPGTRLTVL.

This clone was observed once. This rearrangement joins TRBV4-1 to TRBJ2-3; tentative D call: TRBD2 (5 bases). Germline V gene lookup returns CDR1 MGHRA and CDR2 YSYEKL. CDR3 size: 14 residues. V shed 1 base and J shed 4 bases, with 9 bases lying between them. The CDR3 protein is CASSQVEGPDTQYF. CDR3 nucleotide sequence: TGCGCCAGCAGCCAAGTCGAGGGCCCAGATACGCAGTATTTT.

This clone was found a few times. The CDR3 DNA sequence: TGTGCCAGCAGCGTCAAACAGGGGGAGGAAGCTTTCTTT. Its protein product is CASSVKQGEEAFF. The chain joins TRBV9 to TRBJ1-1; 8 nucleotides line up with TRBD1. The CDR3 totals 13 residues. CDR1 and CDR2 (germline): SGDLS, YYNGEE. V lost 2 bases to trimming and J lost 8 bases; unmatched junction nucleotides: 5.

By share, this clone counts as medium-sized. Here the CDR3 DNA reads TGTGCCAGCAGTGAACCGGACAGGGTCTCGGGTGAAGCTTTCTTT. It is translated as CASSEPDRVSGEAFF. The chain has TRBV6-1 and TRBJ1-1, with TRBD1 matching over 8 bases. Per the germline V gene, CDR1 is MNHNS and CDR2 is SASEGT. The V and J ends lost 2 bases and 7 bases, in that order; junction bases with no gene match: 9. This CDR3 comprises 15 residues.

In this sample, this clone turned up a few times. The chain joins TRBV7-9 to TRBJ2-7; TRBD1 matches 9 bases. J gave up 3 bases and V 8 bases, and 8 bases lay outside the gene matches. Germline lookup yields CDR1 SEHNR and CDR2 FQNEAQ (reference sequence). This CDR3 is built from 14 residues. CDR3 residues: CASGAGQGLYEQYF. CDR3 in DNA: TGTGCCAGCGGGGCGGGACAGGGACTCTACGAGCAGTACTTC.

This chain uses TRBV19 with TRBJ1-5; D perhaps matches TRBD1 (5 bases). V gave up 7 bases and J gave up 1 base, with 11 bases separating them. This CDR3 is 14 amino acids long. In germline, CDR1 is LNHDA, CDR2 SQIVND (reference sequence). In DNA, the CDR3 is TGTGCCAGTATCGATCAGGGAAGCAATCAGCCCCAGCATTTT. Translated, it gives CASIDQGSNQPQHF.

Sample share makes this clone medium-sized. This chain connects TRBV7-8 to TRBJ2-1; D is perhaps TRBD2 (6 bases). Germline CDR1 SGHVS, CDR2 FQNEAQ. The CDR3 runs to 13 residues. V was shortened by 1 base and J by 7 bases, with 8 bases between the two germline ends. The CDR3 sequence: CASSLGGRNEQFF. As DNA, the CDR3 is TGTGCCAGCAGCTTAGGGGGGAGGAATGAGCAGTTCTTC.

V usage is TRBV7-8 and J usage is TRBJ2-1; tentatively, D is TRBD1 (6 bases). The CDR3 loop spans 18 amino acids. V shed 5 bases and J shed 4 bases, with 24 bases lying between them. Germline V gene lookup returns CDR1 SGHVS and CDR2 FQNEAQ. CDR3 in amino acids: CASSPLITLGAVYNEQFF. CDR3 DNA: TGTGCCAGCAGCCCCCTCATAACACTGGGGGCAGTATACAATGAGCAGTTCTTC.

This clone was found a few times. The chain recombines TRBV9 with TRBJ2-3, with 10 bases matching TRBD2. Germline trimming cut 7 bases from V and 4 bases from J; bases unmatched to any gene: 12. This CDR3 comprises 16 residues. CDR1 is SGDLS, CDR2 YYNGEE, per germline. The CDR3 DNA reads TGTGCCAGCTCTTTAGCGGGGGGTGATTTGGCAGATACGCAGTATTTT. This sequence encodes CASSLAGGDLADTQYF.